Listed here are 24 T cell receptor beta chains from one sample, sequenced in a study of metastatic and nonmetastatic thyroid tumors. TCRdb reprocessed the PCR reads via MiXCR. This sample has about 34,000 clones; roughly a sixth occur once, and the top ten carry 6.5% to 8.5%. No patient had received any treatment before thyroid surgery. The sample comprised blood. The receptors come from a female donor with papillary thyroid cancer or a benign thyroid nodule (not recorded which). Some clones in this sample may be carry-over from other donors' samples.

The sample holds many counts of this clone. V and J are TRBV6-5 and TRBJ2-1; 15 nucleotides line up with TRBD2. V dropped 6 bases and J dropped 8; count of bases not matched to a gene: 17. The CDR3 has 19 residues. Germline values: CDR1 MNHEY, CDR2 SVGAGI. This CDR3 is CASRPTKGLAGGPEHEQFF. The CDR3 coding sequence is TGTGCCAGCAGACCCACCAAAGGACTAGCGGGAGGGCCTGAGCATGAGCAGTTCTTC.

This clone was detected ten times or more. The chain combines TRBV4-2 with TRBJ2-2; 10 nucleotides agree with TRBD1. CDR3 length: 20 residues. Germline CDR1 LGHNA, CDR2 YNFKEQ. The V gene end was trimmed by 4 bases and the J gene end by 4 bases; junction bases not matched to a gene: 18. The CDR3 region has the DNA TGTGCCAGCAGCCCGTCCCCGGGACAGGGGCTAGCAGGTGGCACCGGGGAGCTGTTTTTT. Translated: CASSPSPGQGLAGGTGELFF.

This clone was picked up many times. The CDR3 sequence: CASSPQGGEQYF. Written as DNA, the CDR3 is TGTGCCAGCAGCCCCCAGGGTGGCGAGCAGTACTTC. The chain is built from TRBV3-1 and TRBJ2-7; possible D gene TRBD1, 5 bases. This CDR3 region has 12 residues. Germline loops: CDR1 LGHDT, CDR2 YNNKEL (reference sequence). The germline V and J ends were trimmed by 4 bases and 6 bases, with 10 bases remaining between them.

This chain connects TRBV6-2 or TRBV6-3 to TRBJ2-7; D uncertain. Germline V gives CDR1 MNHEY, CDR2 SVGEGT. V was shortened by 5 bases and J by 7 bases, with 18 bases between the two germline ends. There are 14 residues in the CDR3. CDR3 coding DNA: TGTGCCAGCAGTATGTATTGGGCCTTAGAGGAGCAGTACTTC. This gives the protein CASSMYWALEEQYF.

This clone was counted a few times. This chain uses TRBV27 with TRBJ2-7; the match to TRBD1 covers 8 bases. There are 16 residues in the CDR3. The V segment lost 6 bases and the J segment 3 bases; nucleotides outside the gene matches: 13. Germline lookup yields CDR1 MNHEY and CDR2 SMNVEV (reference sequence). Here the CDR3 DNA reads TGTGCCAGCAGATGGACAGGGCCCTCCGAGATCTACGAGCAGTACTTC. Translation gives CASRWTGPSEIYEQYF.

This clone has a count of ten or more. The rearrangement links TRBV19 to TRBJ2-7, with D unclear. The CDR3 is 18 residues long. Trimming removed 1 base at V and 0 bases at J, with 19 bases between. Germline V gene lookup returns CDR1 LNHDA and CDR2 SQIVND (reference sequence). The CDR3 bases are TGTGCCAGTAGTATAGGACCACCGACATCCACATTCTCCTACGAGCAGTACTTC. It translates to CASSIGPPTSTFSYEQYF.

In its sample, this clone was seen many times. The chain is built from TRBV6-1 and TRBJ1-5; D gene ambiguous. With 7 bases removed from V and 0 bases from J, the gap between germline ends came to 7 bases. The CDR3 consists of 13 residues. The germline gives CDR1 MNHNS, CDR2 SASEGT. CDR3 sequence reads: CASTFYSNQPQHF. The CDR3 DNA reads TGTGCCAGCACCTTTTATAGCAATCAGCCCCAGCATTTT.

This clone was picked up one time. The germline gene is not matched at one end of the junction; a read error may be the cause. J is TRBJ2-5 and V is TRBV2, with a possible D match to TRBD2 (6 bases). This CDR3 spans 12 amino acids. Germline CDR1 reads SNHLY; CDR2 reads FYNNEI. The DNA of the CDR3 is TGTGCCAGCTGGACTACGCAAGAGTCCCAGTACTTC. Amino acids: CASWTTQESQYF.

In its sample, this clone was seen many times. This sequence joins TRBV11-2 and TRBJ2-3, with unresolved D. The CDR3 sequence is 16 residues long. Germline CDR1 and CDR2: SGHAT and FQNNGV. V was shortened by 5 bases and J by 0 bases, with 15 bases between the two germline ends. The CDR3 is CASSPYRPDSTDTQYF. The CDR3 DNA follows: TGTGCCAGCAGCCCCTACCGACCGGATAGCACAGATACGCAGTATTTT. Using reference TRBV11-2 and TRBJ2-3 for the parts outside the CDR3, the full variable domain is EAGVAQSPRYKIIEKRQSVAFWCNPISGHATLYWYQQILGQGPKLLIQFQNNGVVDDSQLPKDRFSAERLKGVDSTLKIQPAKLEDSAVYLCASSPYRPDSTDTQYFGPGTRLTVL.

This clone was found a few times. The CDR3 here is CSARREKHWDRALNTEAFF. DNA for the CDR3: TGCAGTGCTAGACGTGAAAAGCACTGGGACAGAGCACTGAACACTGAAGCTTTCTTT. The rearrangement uses TRBV20-1 and TRBJ1-1; 7 bases line up with TRBD1. V trimming: 2 bases; J trimming: 0 bases; junction bases outside the gene matches: 18. The CDR3 sequence is 19 residues long. Germline V gives CDR1 DFQATT, CDR2 SNEGSKA (reference sequence).

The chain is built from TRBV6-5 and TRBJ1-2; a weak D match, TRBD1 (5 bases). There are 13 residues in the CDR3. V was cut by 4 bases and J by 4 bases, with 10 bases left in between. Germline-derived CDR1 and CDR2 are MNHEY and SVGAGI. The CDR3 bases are TGTGCCAGCAGTTTAGGGGTTGGCTATGGCTACACCTTC. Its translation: CASSLGVGYGYTF.

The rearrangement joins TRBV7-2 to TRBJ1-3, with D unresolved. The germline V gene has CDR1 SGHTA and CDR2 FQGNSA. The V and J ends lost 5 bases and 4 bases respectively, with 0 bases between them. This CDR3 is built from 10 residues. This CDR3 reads CASSGNTIYF. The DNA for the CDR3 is TGTGCCAGCAGCGGAAACACCATATATTTT.

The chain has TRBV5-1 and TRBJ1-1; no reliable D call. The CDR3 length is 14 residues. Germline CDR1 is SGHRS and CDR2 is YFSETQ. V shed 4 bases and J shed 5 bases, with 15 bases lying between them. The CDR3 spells CASSLVHSVTEAFF. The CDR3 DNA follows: TGCGCCAGCAGCCTAGTCCACAGTGTTACTGAAGCTTTCTTT.

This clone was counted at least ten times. The CDR3 DNA follows: TGCAGTGCTAGAGATCTTGGGACAGTCTTCTCACCCCTCCACTTT. This translates into CSARDLGTVFSPLHF. The chain is built from TRBV20-1 and TRBJ1-6, with 7 bases identical to TRBD1. Germline CDR1 DFQATT, CDR2 SNEGSKA (reference sequence). The CDR3 runs to 15 residues. V was clipped by 0 bases and J by 10 bases; unmatched bases: 9.

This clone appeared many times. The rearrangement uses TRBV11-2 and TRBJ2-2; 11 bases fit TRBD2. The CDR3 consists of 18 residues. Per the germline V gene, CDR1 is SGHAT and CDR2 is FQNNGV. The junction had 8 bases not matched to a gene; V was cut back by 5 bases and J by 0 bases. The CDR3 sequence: CASSRHIAGGSNTGELFF. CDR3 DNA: TGTGCCAGCAGCCGACACATAGCGGGAGGGTCGAACACCGGGGAGCTGTTTTTT.

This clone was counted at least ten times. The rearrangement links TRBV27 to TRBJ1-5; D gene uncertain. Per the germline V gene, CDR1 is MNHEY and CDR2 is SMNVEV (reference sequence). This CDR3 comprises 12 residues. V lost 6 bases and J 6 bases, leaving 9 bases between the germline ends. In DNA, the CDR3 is TGTGCCAGCAGAGCGGGAGGTCAGCCCCAGCATTTT. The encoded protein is CASRAGGQPQHF.

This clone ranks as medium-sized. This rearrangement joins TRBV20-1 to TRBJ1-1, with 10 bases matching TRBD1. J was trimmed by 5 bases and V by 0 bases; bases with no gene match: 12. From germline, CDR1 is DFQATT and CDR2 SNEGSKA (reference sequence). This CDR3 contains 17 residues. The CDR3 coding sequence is TGCAGTGCTAGAGATGAGACAGGGGGCGACACGGGGACTGAAGCTTTCTTT. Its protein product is CSARDETGGDTGTEAFF.

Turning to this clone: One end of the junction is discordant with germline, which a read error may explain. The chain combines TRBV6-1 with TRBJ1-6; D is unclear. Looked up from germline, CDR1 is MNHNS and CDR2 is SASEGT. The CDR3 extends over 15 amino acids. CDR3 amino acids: CASSGGRSSGSPLDF. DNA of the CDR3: TGTGCCAGCAGTGGAGGTAGATCTTCGGGGTCACCCCTCGACTTT.

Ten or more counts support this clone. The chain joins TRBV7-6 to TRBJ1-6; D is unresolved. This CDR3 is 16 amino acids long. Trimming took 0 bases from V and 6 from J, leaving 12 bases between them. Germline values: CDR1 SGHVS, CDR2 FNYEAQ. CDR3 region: CASSLAAKDLNSPLHF. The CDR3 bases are TGTGCCAGCAGCTTAGCTGCGAAGGATCTTAATTCACCCCTCCACTTT.

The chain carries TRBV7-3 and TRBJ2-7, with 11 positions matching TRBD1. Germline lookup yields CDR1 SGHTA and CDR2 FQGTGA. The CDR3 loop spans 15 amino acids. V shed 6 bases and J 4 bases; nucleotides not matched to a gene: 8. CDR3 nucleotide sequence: TGTGCCAGCAGTGCCCCCGGACAGGGGGCTTACGAGCAGTACTTC. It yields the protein CASSAPGQGAYEQYF.

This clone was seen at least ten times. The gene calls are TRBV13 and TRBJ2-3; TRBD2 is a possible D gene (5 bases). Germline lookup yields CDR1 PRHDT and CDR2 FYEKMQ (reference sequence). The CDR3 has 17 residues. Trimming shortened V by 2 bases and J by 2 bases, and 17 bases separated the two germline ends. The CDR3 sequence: CASSLSSLAAFTDTQYF. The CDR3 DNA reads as TGTGCCAGCAGCTTAAGTTCGCTAGCAGCTTTCACAGATACGCAGTATTTT.

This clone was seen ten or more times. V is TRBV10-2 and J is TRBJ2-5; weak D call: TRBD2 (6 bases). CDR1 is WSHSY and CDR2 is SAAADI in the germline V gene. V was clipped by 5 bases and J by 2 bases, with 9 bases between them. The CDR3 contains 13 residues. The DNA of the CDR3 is TGCGCCAGCAGTCCGACTAGTCAAGAGACCCAGTACTTC. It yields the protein CASSPTSQETQYF.

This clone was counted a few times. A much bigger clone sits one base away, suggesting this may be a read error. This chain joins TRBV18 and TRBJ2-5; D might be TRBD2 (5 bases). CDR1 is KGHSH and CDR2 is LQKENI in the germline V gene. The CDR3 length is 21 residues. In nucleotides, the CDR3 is TGTGCCAGCCCACCAAAGAGGCGGGCGCCAAGTTCCACGTCAATAGAAGAGATCCAGTACTTC. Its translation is CASPPKRRAPSSTSIEEIQYF.

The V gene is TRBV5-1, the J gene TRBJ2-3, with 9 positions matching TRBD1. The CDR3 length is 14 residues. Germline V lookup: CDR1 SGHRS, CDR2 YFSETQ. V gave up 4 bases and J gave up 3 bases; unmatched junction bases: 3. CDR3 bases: TGCGCCAGCAGCACGGGACAGGGAACAGATACGCAGTATTTT. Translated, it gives CASSTGQGTDTQYF.